Listed here are 32 T cell receptor beta chains from one sample, sequenced in a study of blood T cell repertoires in COVID-19 (dated by TCRdb to 2018 to 2020). Libraries were prepared through the immunoSEQ multiplex PCR assay. The clones in this table, taken by TCRdb from immuneACCESS, are in-frame only. Not every clone is retained; where verified, under half of the shortfall comes from an unresolved V gene, and the cause of the rest is unknown. This sample is represented by some 380,000 clones; roughly 77% of them were singletons. The ten largest make up over 0.95% of the sample. Source material: peripheral blood. Receptors originate from a human donor with acute or convalescent COVID-19. The donor label of this sample is uncertain.

The gene calls are TRBV11-1 and TRBJ2-1; 8 bases agree with TRBD1. CDR1 is SGHAT and CDR2 is FQDESV in the germline V gene (reference sequence). The CDR3 runs to 15 residues. V shed 1 base, J shed 7 bases, and the junction held 6 bases outside the gene matches. DNA of the CDR3: TGTGCCAGCAGCTTAGGGACAGGGTCGAAGAATGAGCAGTTCTTC. Translated: CASSLGTGSKNEQFF.

The chain couples TRBV7-2 to TRBJ2-5, with D tentatively TRBD1 (7 bases). The V end was cut by 5 bases, the J end by 2 bases, with 18 bases between. Per germline, CDR1 SGHTA and CDR2 FQGNSA. The CDR3 extends over 16 amino acids. The CDR3 sequence: CASSPPTGRLQETQYF. CDR3 in DNA: TGTGCCAGCAGCCCTCCGACAGGGAGGCTACAAGAGACCCAGTACTTC. Combining the CDR3 with reference TRBV7-2 and TRBJ2-5 gives the whole variable domain GAGVSQSPSNKVTEKGKDVELRCDPISGHTALYWYRQSLGQGLEFLIYFQGNSAPDKSGLPSDRFSAERTGGSVSTLTIQRTQQEDSAVYLCASSPPTGRLQETQYFGPGTRLLVL.

The chain joins TRBV14 to TRBJ2-3; possibly TRBD2 for D (6 bases). Germline V gene data show CDR1 as SGHDN and CDR2 as FVKESK. The CDR3 is 17 amino acids. V lost 0 bases, J lost 6 bases, and 19 bases lay in between. The CDR3 loop reads CASSQERAGRPSDTQYF. The CDR3 DNA sequence: TGTGCCAGCAGCCAAGAACGGGCGGGACGTCCTTCCGATACGCAGTATTTT.

Only one count was recorded for this clone. This sequence joins TRBV15 and TRBJ2-7; 7 bases map to TRBD1. Germline V gene lookup returns CDR1 LNHNV and CDR2 YYDKDF (reference sequence). The CDR3 consists of 15 residues. Trimming at V came to 3 bases and at J to 1 base, leaving 6 bases not matched to a gene. CDR3 bases: TGTGCCACCAGCAGGTCGGCAGGGGGATCCTACGAGCAGTACTTC. Protein: CATSRSAGGSYEQYF.

The J gene is TRBJ2-3, the V gene TRBV30; 7 positions match TRBD2. J gave up 9 bases and V 4 bases, and 4 bases lay outside the gene matches. The CDR3 loop spans 11 amino acids. Per germline, CDR1 GTSNPN and CDR2 SVGIG (reference sequence). CDR3 nucleotides: TGTGCCTGGACCGGGGGGTACACGCAGTATTTT. Translating it yields CAWTGGYTQYF.

This clone occurred once. This chain uses TRBV12-3 or TRBV12-4 with TRBJ1-2, with D uncertain. The CDR3 covers 9 residues. The germline V and J ends were trimmed by 10 bases and 5 bases, with 5 bases remaining between them. The CDR3 region has the DNA TGTGCCACCCAATATGGCTACACCTTC. Translated, it gives CATQYGYTF.

A single count supports this clone. As DNA, the CDR3 is TGCGCCAGCAGCCCGACAGGGATAATGAACACTGAAGCTTTCTTT. It translates to CASSPTGIMNTEAFF. The gene calls are TRBV5-1 and TRBJ1-1; 7 bases are a match to TRBD1. Germline-derived CDR1 and CDR2 are SGHRS and YFSETQ. V was clipped by 4 bases and J by 0 bases; unmatched bases: 6. There are 15 residues in the CDR3.

The chain uses TRBV10-1 and TRBJ1-2, with D possibly matching TRBD1 (6 bases). This CDR3 is 12 amino acids long. Germline V gene data show CDR1 as WNHNN and CDR2 as SYGVQD (reference sequence). Trimming pared 9 bases from V and 5 bases from J, leaving 13 bases between. CDR3 DNA: TGCGCCAGAAGACAGGTCGCGTATGGCTACACCTTC. Translating it yields CARRQVAYGYTF.

The chain recombines TRBV6-5 with TRBJ2-1, with D perhaps matching TRBD2 (5 bases). This CDR3 contains 14 residues. V lost 0 bases and J lost 5, with 8 bases in between. CDR1 MNHEY and CDR2 SVGAGI come from the germline V gene. The CDR3 DNA reads as TGTGCCAGCAGTTACTCCGCGGGCAACAATGAGCAGTTCTTC. The encoded protein is CASSYSAGNNEQFF.

In its sample, this clone was seen a few times. The chain carries TRBV6-1 and TRBJ1-5; D ambiguous. The germline CDR1 and CDR2 sequences are MNHNS and SASEGT. V lost 2 bases, J lost 0 bases, and 11 bases lay in between. This CDR3 is built from 16 residues. The CDR3 spells CASSESASYSNQPQHF. CDR3 DNA: TGTGCCAGCAGTGAATCTGCCAGTTATAGCAATCAGCCCCAGCATTTT.

The chain links TRBV7-9 to TRBJ1-1; no firm D call. CDR1 and CDR2 from the germline V gene are SEHNR and FQNEAQ (reference sequence). The CDR3 covers 15 residues. V lost 5 bases and J lost 7, with 20 bases in between. DNA for the CDR3: TGTGCCAGCAGCGCCCGTCGCGGCGGAATGGATGAAGCTTTCTTT. It yields the protein CASSARRGGMDEAFF.

Comments on this clone: The sample carries other DNA sequences with the same CDR3. V is TRBV12-3 or TRBV12-4 and J is TRBJ1-5; 7 bases agree with TRBD1. This CDR3 contains 13 residues. V trimming: 1 base; J trimming: 7 bases; junction bases outside the gene matches: 1. The CDR3 loop is CASSLDRGQPQHF. CDR3 in DNA: TGTGCCAGCAGTTTAGACAGGGGACAGCCCCAGCATTTT.

The chain combines TRBV3-1 (or the pseudogene TRBV3-2) with TRBJ1-2; 8 nucleotides line up with TRBD1. The junction had 6 bases not matched to a gene; V was cut back by 0 bases and J by 3 bases. The CDR3 contains 16 residues. CDR1 and CDR2 from the germline V gene are LGHDT and YNNKEL (reference sequence). As DNA, the CDR3 is TGTGCCAGCAGCCAAGATTTGGCAGGGGGCCACTATGGCTACACCTTC. This codes for CASSQDLAGGHYGYTF.

The rearrangement joins TRBV5-4 to TRBJ2-7; D gene unclear. The germline V and J ends were trimmed by 2 bases and 0 bases, with 3 bases remaining between them. The length of the CDR3 is 12 residues. Germline V gene sequence: CDR1 SGHNT, CDR2 YYREEE (reference sequence). The CDR3 region is CASSFHSYEQYF. The DNA of the CDR3 is TGTGCCAGCAGCTTCCACTCCTACGAGCAGTACTTC.

This chain connects TRBV30 to TRBJ2-5; TRBD1 might be the D (6 bases). V was cut by 0 bases and J by 5 bases, with 10 bases left in between. The CDR3 covers 13 residues. Germline CDR1 reads GTSNPN; CDR2 reads SVGIG (reference sequence). The CDR3 DNA follows: TGTGCCTGGAGTGTAGTGGGGGCCGAGACCCAGTACTTC. This codes for CAWSVVGAETQYF.

The CDR3 DNA sequence: TGCGCCAGCAGCGATGCGGGGACCTACAATGAGCAGTTCTTC. It encodes CASSDAGTYNEQFF. The chain recombines TRBV5-1 with TRBJ2-1, with D possibly matching TRBD2 (6 bases). Trimming cost V 4 bases and J 2 bases, with 10 bases left between them. This CDR3 spans 14 amino acids. Per the germline V gene, CDR1 is SGHRS and CDR2 is YFSETQ.

This chain connects TRBV3-1 (or the pseudogene TRBV3-2) to TRBJ1-2, with 8 bases that match TRBD1. The CDR3 sequence is 14 residues long. The V gene's germline CDR1 is LGHDT and CDR2 YNNKEL (reference sequence). The ends lost 0 bases at V and 8 bases at J; junction bases unmatched: 5. Here the CDR3 DNA reads TGTGCCAGCAGCCAAGATTTACAGGGGGTCGGCTACACCTTC. Its protein product is CASSQDLQGVGYTF.

The J gene is TRBJ1-3, the V gene TRBV7-9, with 10 bases lining up with TRBD1. The CDR3 runs to 14 residues. The V and J ends lost 5 bases and 8 bases, in that order; junction bases with no gene match: 6. CDR1 and CDR2 from the germline V gene are SEHNR and FQNEAQ (reference sequence). CDR3 bases: TGTGCCAGCAGCCAAAGACAGGGGGCTGACACCATATATTTT. Its translation: CASSQRQGADTIYF.

The chain recombines TRBV20-1 with TRBJ1-1, with a tentative D call TRBD1 (5 bases). CDR1 is DFQATT and CDR2 is SNEGSKA in the germline V gene (reference sequence). The CDR3 runs to 10 residues. Between the trimmed V and J ends, which lost 6 bases and 8 bases, there was a span of 10 bases. The CDR3 loop is CSADTLEAFF. CDR3 DNA: TGCAGTGCGGACACTTTGGAAGCTTTCTTT.

The chain links TRBV6-1 to TRBJ1-5; maybe TRBD1 (5 bases). V was trimmed by 3 bases and J by 9 bases, leaving 15 bases between them. The germline V gene encodes CDR1 MNHNS and CDR2 SASEGT. This CDR3 spans 14 amino acids. The CDR3 coding sequence is TGTGCCAGCAGTGATTTGCAGGGTATGTCGCCCCAGCATTTT. This gives the protein CASSDLQGMSPQHF.

The count of this clone is one. This CDR3 is also generated by other DNA sequences in the sample. V gene TRBV9 combines with J gene TRBJ1-5; D ambiguous. V shed 0 bases and J shed 0 bases, with 7 bases lying between them. The CDR3 contains 15 residues. Germline loops: CDR1 SGDLS, CDR2 YYNGEE. As DNA, the CDR3 is TGTGCCAGCAGCGTAGACAGTTATAGCAATCAGCCCCAGCATTTT. It yields the protein CASSVDSYSNQPQHF.

This chain links TRBV11-2 with TRBJ2-2; TRBD2 matches 9 bases. The germline CDR1 and CDR2 sequences are SGHAT and FQNNGV. The CDR3 runs to 15 residues. V lost 5 bases, J lost 5 bases, and 6 bases stayed unmatched. In DNA, the CDR3 is TGTGCCAGCAGCGCACTGCTAGCGGGAACCGGGGAGCTGTTTTTT. It specifies CASSALLAGTGELFF.

This chain joins TRBV23-1 and TRBJ1-5, with TRBD1 matching over 8 bases. TRBV23-1 is flagged as an ORF with uncertain function. With V trimmed by 7 bases and J by 4 bases, 15 bases remained unmatched. The CDR3 extends over 17 amino acids. The CDR3 here is CASKSYRGTVSNQPQHF. CDR3 coding DNA: TGCGCCAGCAAATCGTACAGGGGGACCGTTTCAAATCAGCCCCAGCATTTT.

The chain couples TRBV7-8 to TRBJ2-3; D might be TRBD2 (6 bases). This CDR3 contains 15 residues. The V gene's germline CDR1 is SGHVS and CDR2 FQNEAQ. V was clipped by 5 bases and J by 2 bases, with 14 bases between them. The CDR3 protein is CASSTGTWDTDTQYF. CDR3 sequence (DNA): TGTGCCAGCAGCACTGGGACTTGGGACACAGATACGCAGTATTTT.

The gene calls are TRBV2 and TRBJ1-4; maybe TRBD1 (5 bases). Germline loops: CDR1 SNHLY, CDR2 FYNNEI. The V gene lost 6 bases and the J gene lost 0 bases, with 11 bases spanning the gap. This CDR3 spans 15 amino acids. This CDR3 reads CASRGLLATNEKLFF. Written as DNA, the CDR3 is TGTGCCAGCAGGGGGCTACTTGCAACTAATGAAAAACTGTTTTTT.

V is TRBV18 and J is TRBJ2-3; D might be TRBD2 (6 bases). The length of the CDR3 is 17 residues. V shed 2 bases and J shed 3 bases, with 18 bases lying between them. Per germline, CDR1 KGHSH and CDR2 LQKENI. The CDR3 coding sequence is TGTGCCAGCTCACCAAGGGTGACTAGTCTAGGAACAGATACGCAGTATTTT. Protein sequence: CASSPRVTSLGTDTQYF.

The V call is TRBV28, the J call TRBJ2-3, with D perhaps TRBD1 (6 bases). V gave up 4 bases and J gave up 8 bases, with 19 bases separating them. The V gene's germline CDR1 is MDHEN and CDR2 SYDVKM. The CDR3 extends over 15 amino acids. The chain's CDR3 is CASSSGQYAGVTQYF. CDR3 coding DNA: TGTGCCAGCAGTTCAGGACAGTACGCCGGGGTTACGCAGTATTTT.

V and J are TRBV25-1 and TRBJ1-1; weak D call: TRBD1 (5 bases). V dropped 5 bases and J dropped 8 bases, with 18 bases sitting between them. The germline gives CDR1 MGHDK, CDR2 SYGVNS. The CDR3 consists of 14 residues. The CDR3 coding sequence is TGTGCCAGCAGTAGGTTGGGCAGGGCCTCAGAAGCTTTCTTT. Translation: CASSRLGRASEAFF.

The rearrangement uses TRBV5-1 and TRBJ1-4; D call uncertain. Germline CDR1 and CDR2: SGHRS and YFSETQ. The CDR3 consists of 15 residues. V lost 0 bases to trimming and J lost 0 bases, with 6 bases between them. The DNA for the CDR3 is TGCGCCAGCAGCTTGGGAGGATCAACTAATGAAAAACTGTTTTTT. Protein: CASSLGGSTNEKLFF.

The rearrangement links TRBV28 to TRBJ2-3; 9 bases fit TRBD2. Germline V lookup: CDR1 MDHEN, CDR2 SYDVKM. The trim removed 6 bases at V and 5 bases at J, leaving 9 bases unmatched. CDR3 length: 15 amino acids. The CDR3 protein is CASSRTSAVRDTQYF. The CDR3 DNA is TGTGCCAGCAGCCGGACTAGCGCCGTGAGAGATACGCAGTATTTT.

This rearrangement joins TRBV28 to TRBJ1-2, with D perhaps matching TRBD1 (5 bases). The CDR3 covers 15 residues. Germline V gene sequence: CDR1 MDHEN, CDR2 SYDVKM. V lost 5 bases and J 4 bases, leaving 17 bases between the germline ends. The CDR3 bases are TGTGCCAGCAGTCAGAAACAGTCCGGGGGCTATGGCTACACCTTC. Amino acid sequence: CASSQKQSGGYGYTF.

The chain employs TRBV19 and TRBJ1-6; D remains ambiguous. The germline V gene has CDR1 LNHDA and CDR2 SQIVND (reference sequence). V was cut by 7 bases and J by 0 bases, with 13 bases left in between. The CDR3 has 16 residues. The CDR3 sequence is CASTVTASSYNSPLHF. The CDR3 bases are TGTGCCAGTACCGTTACCGCGAGCTCCTATAATTCACCCCTCCACTTT. The entire variable domain, with the rest obtained from reference TRBV19 and TRBJ1-6, is as follows: DGGITQSPKYLFRKEGQNVTLSCEQNLNHDAMYWYRQDPGQGLRLIYYSQIVNDFQKGDIAEGYSVSREKKESFPLTVTSAQKNPTAFYLCASTVTASSYNSPLHFGNGTRLTVT.